Below are 7 T cell receptor beta chains sequenced from a single sample in a study of PD-1 blockade in classical Hodgkin lymphoma (dated by TCRdb to about 2020). Library creation used the immunoSEQ multiplex PCR assay. The immuneACCESS repertoire file appears here via TCRdb, limited to in-frame rearrangements. These files lack a portion of the clones; in checked studies, under half of the deficit traces to unresolved V genes, and the cause of the others is not known. The sample table holds around 8,600 clones, of which 80% to 85% were seen once. The top ten clonotypes cover about 12% of the sample. This specimen's time point label, interpreted: cycle 1 day 1 (C1D1), immediately before nivolumab initiation. Every trial patient had relapsed following autologous stem cell transplantation, and prior brentuximab vedotin exposure was what differed among cohorts A, B and C. CD4+ T cells were purified from thawed PBMCs by magnetic negative selection with a Miltenyi CD4+ T cell isolation kit.

The starting material was CD4+ T cells from blood, obtained at baseline. The receptors derive from a human donor with classical Hodgkin lymphoma.

The chain has TRBV5-5 and TRBJ2-5, with D tentatively TRBD2 (5 bases). The CDR3 is made up of 13 amino acids. The V end lost 1 base, the J end lost 5 bases, and 9 bases lay between the germline ends. Germline V gene sequence: CDR1 SGHKS, CDR2 YYEKEE (reference sequence). For the CDR3, the DNA is TGTGCCAGCAGCTTGTTCGGGGTTGAGACCCAGTACTTC. Its protein product is CASSLFGVETQYF.

This sequence joins TRBV4-2 and TRBJ2-7; TRBD2 agrees at 7 bases. Germline V gene data show CDR1 as LGHNA and CDR2 as YNFKEQ. Trimming took 4 bases from V and 0 from J; bases not matched to a gene: 0. This CDR3 has 13 amino acids. CDR3 DNA: TGTGCCAGCAGCCCTAGCGGCTCCTACGAGCAGTACTTC. Its protein is CASSPSGSYEQYF.

The chain couples TRBV2 to TRBJ2-7; 8 nucleotides agree with TRBD2. Germline V gene data show CDR1 as SNHLY and CDR2 as FYNNEI. This CDR3 is built from 14 residues. V shed 6 bases and J 5 bases; nucleotides not matched to a gene: 9. DNA of the CDR3: TGTGCCAGCAGAGGGACTAGACTTAGAAACGAGCAGTACTTC. Translating gives CASRGTRLRNEQYF.

The chain couples TRBV5-1 to TRBJ2-7; D possibly corresponds to TRBD1 (8 bases). The CDR3 is 19 amino acids. Trimming removed 0 bases from V and 6 bases from J, with 28 bases in between. CDR1 is SGHRS, CDR2 YFSETQ, per germline. The CDR3 region is CASSLGDRRLRDYLAEQYF. For the CDR3, the DNA is TGCGCCAGCAGCTTGGGGGACAGGCGCCTCCGGGACTACCTAGCCGAGCAGTACTTC.

The chain recombines TRBV28 with TRBJ2-1; D possibly corresponds to TRBD2 (7 bases). The V gene's germline CDR1 is MDHEN and CDR2 SYDVKM. Trimming left V 8 bases short and J 6 bases short, with 17 bases between. CDR3 length equals 14 residues. CDR3 nucleotides: TGTGCCAGCGCGGTTGGGGGGGCATCCAATGAGCAGTTCTTC. Translation gives CASAVGGASNEQFF.

V gene TRBV4-1 combines with J gene TRBJ1-3, with D perhaps TRBD1 (6 bases). Germline CDR1 and CDR2: MGHRA and YSYEKL. This CDR3 comprises 18 residues. Trimming took off 0 bases at V and 7 bases at J, with 22 bases between the two ends. CDR3 nucleotides: TGCGCCAGCAGCCAAGAACCCCCAGGGGCTATTCCCCCGAACACCATATATTTT. Translation: CASSQEPPGAIPPNTIYF.

The rearrangement links TRBV5-4 to TRBJ1-3; the D is unclear. Looked up from germline, CDR1 is SGHNT and CDR2 is YYREEE (reference sequence). The CDR3 runs 13 residues. V lost 1 base and J lost 3, with 5 bases in between. The CDR3 here is CASSLQLGNTIYF. The CDR3 DNA reads TGTGCCAGCAGCTTGCAACTTGGAAACACCATATATTTT.